This TCR beta chain was recovered during a study of blood T cell repertoires in COVID-19. Measured with immunoSEQ multiplex PCR; TCRdb has only the in-frame clones, and not every one. There are approximately 220,000 clones in the sample; roughly 89% occur only once, and roughly 16% lies in the top ten. CDR1 and CDR2 from the germline V gene are KGHSH and LQKENI. This CDR3 has 13 amino acids. V was clipped by 3 bases and J by 1 base, with 6 bases between them. Sequencing was performed on PBMCs or T cells enriched from blood (not recorded which). The genes are TRBV18 and TRBJ1-1; TRBD1 is a possible D gene (5 bases). This clonotype originated in a man aged 25 to 40 who had been exposed to COVID-19. The CDR3 protein is CASSPTENTEAFF. The CDR3 nucleotides read TGTGCCAGCTCACCGACAGAGAACACTGAAGCTTTCTTT.